The clone carrying this T cell receptor (beta chain) has a handful of counts. Its antigen is as yet unknown. The sample comes from a study of blood T cells in healthy people across ages. Notes on the study in general: Roughly linear age-related decline in beta diversity appeared, significant by age approximately 40. Versus aged donors, long-lived donors had higher diversity and more naive CD4+ cells. A strong correlation was found between TCR beta diversity and the percentage of naive T cells.

The V gene lost 1 base and the J gene lost 11 bases, with 17 bases spanning the gap. The CDR3 runs 14 residues. CDR1 LGHDT and CDR2 YNNKEL come from the germline V gene (reference sequence). Sample-barcoded 5' priming and a J-beta primer mix drove a second PCR of 7 to 11 cycles. TCRdb re-called the 5' RACE reads through MiXCR, storing one row per CDR3 protein. The data contain 550,000 to 650,000 distinct CDR3 sequences, about 28% of them seen just once; the ten biggest clones take up around a sixth. The sequence was obtained from a woman of 80 years or more in good health. V is TRBV3-1 and J is TRBJ1-1, with D possibly matching TRBD1 (5 bases). The sample taken for sequencing was blood. The CDR3 is CASSQVRGTPPAFF. CDR3 DNA sequence: TGTGCCAGCAGCCAAGTCCGGGGGACTCCCCCTGCTTTCTTT.